The entry that follows covers one T cell receptor (beta chain) sequence. Its cognate antigen is unknown. The sample belongs to a study of vaccination and CD4 T cells after COVID-19. Study information: After nasal swab PCR-confirmed SARS-CoV-2, under 10 convalescents had mild disease and one severe. Median time from second vaccine dose to sampling was just over 70 days (14 to 241).

Cultured CD4+ T-cell DNA underwent Oncomine TCR Beta short-read sequencing. It was from cultured CD4+ T cells that genomic DNA was extracted. TCRdb re-called the PCR reads with MiXCR, one entry per CDR3 protein. The repertoire includes about 18,000 distinct CDR3 sequences, approximately 48% of them detected once, and over 10% sits in the top ten. Time point of the sample: late sampling 161 to 241 days after vaccination in a few convalescent patients. Treatment denoted: roughly 10-day PBMC culture with coronavirus spike peptide pools or control peptides (ViraFEST assay). Fresh IL-2 medium was used to replace half of the medium on days 3 and 7. The CDR3 loop spans 16 amino acids. V shed 5 bases and J 1 base; nucleotides not matched to a gene: 4. In germline, CDR1 is SEHNR, CDR2 FQNEAQ (reference sequence).

The sample consisted of CD4+ T cells from blood, cultured in vitro, taken about 7 months after SARS-CoV-2 vaccination. The chain has TRBV7-9 and TRBJ2-1, with 11 nucleotides matching TRBD2. This clonotype originated in a human donor who had recovered from COVID-19. The CDR3 nucleotides read TGTGCCAGCAGCCATAGCGGGAGGGGTTCCTACAATGAGCAGTTCTTC. Amino acids: CASSHSGRGSYNEQFF.